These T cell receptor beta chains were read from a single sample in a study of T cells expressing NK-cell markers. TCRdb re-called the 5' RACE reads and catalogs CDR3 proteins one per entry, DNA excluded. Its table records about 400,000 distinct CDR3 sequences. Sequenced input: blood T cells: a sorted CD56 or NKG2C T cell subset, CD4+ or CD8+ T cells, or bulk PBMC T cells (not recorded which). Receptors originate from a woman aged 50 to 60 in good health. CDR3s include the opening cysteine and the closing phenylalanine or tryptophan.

CDR3: CATSDTRREATTVNEQFF
J: TRBJ2-1
V: TRBV24-1

CDR3: CSVEGQGNYEQFF
J: TRBJ2-1
V: TRBV29-1

CDR3: CASSRRAVTEAFF
J: TRBJ1-1
V: TRBV19

CDR3: CASSVGPQEQFF
J: TRBJ2-1
V: TRBV5-6

CDR3: CASELDRATGNTIYF
J: TRBJ1-3
V: TRBV3-1

CDR3: CSARVGSSNQPQHF
J: TRBJ1-5
V: TRBV20-1

CDR3: CASNQMSFSYNEQFF
J: TRBJ2-1
V: TRBV11-2

CDR3: CASREGFNTEAFF
J: TRBJ1-1
V: TRBV10-2

CDR3: CASSSPSGRNTGELFF
J: TRBJ2-2
V: TRBV7-6

CDR3: CASSLDKPLDTQYF
J: TRBJ2-3
V: TRBV11-2

CDR3: CASSLEGDRALGYTF
J: TRBJ1-2
V: TRBV5-1

CDR3: CASSLGTSLSNTGELFF
J: TRBJ2-2
V: TRBV5-1

CDR3: CASSDPQKDEQFF
J: TRBJ2-1
V: TRBV18

CDR3: CASSPRAERSSYNEQFF
J: TRBJ2-1
V: TRBV4-1

CDR3: CASSLLAERADTQYF
J: TRBJ2-3
V: TRBV5-1

CDR3: CASSSQRLLTDTQYF
J: TRBJ2-3
V: TRBV7-2

CDR3: CASSLQAEMRKFF
J: TRBJ2-1
V: TRBV12-3/TRBV12-4

CDR3: CASSQDYRDDGTSTDTQYF
J: TRBJ2-3
V: TRBV4-1

CDR3: CASSASGGIVDTIYF
J: TRBJ1-3
V: TRBV2

CDR3: CASSQYHDTGELFF
J: TRBJ2-2
V: TRBV4-2

CDR3: CSAPSPGGWNEQYF
J: TRBJ2-7
V: TRBV20-1

CDR3: CSARDGGGGTQYF
J: TRBJ2-5
V: TRBV20-1

CDR3: CSVGPKDTQYF
J: TRBJ2-3
V: TRBV29-1

CDR3: CASSYSKETSGTDEQFF
J: TRBJ2-1
V: TRBV6-6

CDR3: CASRLDRRNIHTQYF
J: TRBJ2-3
V: TRBV5-1

CDR3: CASSPDRAGDIQYF
J: TRBJ2-4
V: TRBV5-1

CDR3: CAKNRVMAEAFF
J: TRBJ1-1
V: TRBV2

CDR3: CAISATSGRVEQFF
J: TRBJ2-1
V: TRBV10-3

CDR3: CASQEAGVGETQYF
J: TRBJ2-5
V: TRBV14

CDR3: CASSTSIRGSSYNEQFF
J: TRBJ2-1
V: TRBV21-1

CDR3: CAISVASGLGTDTQYF
J: TRBJ2-3
V: TRBV10-3

CDR3: CASSLSSGMNYEQYF
J: TRBJ2-7
V: TRBV11-3

CDR3: CSVVGQGVGKLFF
J: TRBJ1-4
V: TRBV29-1

CDR3: CASKPGQAYNSPLHF
J: TRBJ1-6
V: TRBV27

CDR3: CASSLTVGPGELFF
J: TRBJ2-2
V: TRBV7-3

CDR3: CSGLVADRGTQYF
J: TRBJ2-5
V: TRBV29-1

CDR3: CASSDGRGELFF
J: TRBJ2-2
V: TRBV2

CDR3: CATKGGGSYNEQFF
J: TRBJ2-1
V: TRBV24-1

CDR3: CSARGQGAGNQPQHF
J: TRBJ1-5
V: TRBV20-1

CDR3: CASSLSGRAKNIQYF
J: TRBJ2-4
V: TRBV12-3/TRBV12-4

CDR3: CATSTQVWSNEKLFF
J: TRBJ1-4
V: TRBV15

CDR3: CATSNELAGVHETQYF
J: TRBJ2-5
V: TRBV15

CDR3: CASSPGTYVRTEAFF
J: TRBJ1-1
V: TRBV11-3

CDR3: CASSGRGSPSYNEQFF
J: TRBJ2-1
V: TRBV11-3

CDR3: CARGRNQPQHF
J: TRBJ1-5
V: TRBV25-1

CDR3: CASTRGRDEQYF
J: TRBJ2-7
V: TRBV6-1

CDR3: CASSSPGTEDTEAFF
J: TRBJ1-1
V: TRBV28

CDR3: CASSPEGGRQETQYF
J: TRBJ2-3
V: TRBV6-5

CDR3: CASSSPRAGELFF
J: TRBJ2-2
V: TRBV12-3/TRBV12-4

CDR3: CASSGDRSSGNTIYF
J: TRBJ1-3
V: TRBV27

CDR3: CASSFTRQGSYEQYF
J: TRBJ2-7
V: TRBV5-1

CDR3: CASRTGAHYSGTPYNEQFF
J: TRBJ2-1
V: TRBV12-3/TRBV12-4

CDR3: CASSVEAQGSSPLHF
J: TRBJ1-6
V: TRBV9

CDR3: CSARDRGYNEQFF
J: TRBJ2-1
V: TRBV20-1